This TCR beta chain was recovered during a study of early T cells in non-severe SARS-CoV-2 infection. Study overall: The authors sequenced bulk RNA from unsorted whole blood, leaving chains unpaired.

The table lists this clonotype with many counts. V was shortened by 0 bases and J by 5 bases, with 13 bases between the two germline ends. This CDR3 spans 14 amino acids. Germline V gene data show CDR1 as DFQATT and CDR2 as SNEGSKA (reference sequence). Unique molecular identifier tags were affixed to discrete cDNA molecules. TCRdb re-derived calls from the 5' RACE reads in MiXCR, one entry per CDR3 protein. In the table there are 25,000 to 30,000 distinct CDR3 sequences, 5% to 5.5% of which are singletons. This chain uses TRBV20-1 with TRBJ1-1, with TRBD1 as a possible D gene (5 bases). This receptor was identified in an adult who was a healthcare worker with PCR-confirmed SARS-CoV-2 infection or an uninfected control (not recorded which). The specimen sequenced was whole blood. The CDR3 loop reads CSARDQGGKTEAFF. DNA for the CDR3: TGCAGTGCTAGAGATCAGGGAGGGAAGACTGAAGCTTTCTTT.